These 32 T cell receptor beta chains came from one sample sequenced in a study of T cells expressing NK-cell markers. TCRdb re-called the 5' RACE reads, yielding one record per CDR3 amino acid sequence without DNA. Its table lists some 150,000 distinct CDR3 sequences. The sequenced sample consisted of blood T cells: a sorted CD56 or NKG2C T cell subset, CD4+ or CD8+ T cells, or bulk PBMC T cells (not recorded which). The receptor set was obtained from a young man in good health.

The gene calls are TRBV5-4 and TRBJ1-5; TCRdb indicates TRBD1, and absent DNA this call remains unverified. This CDR3 region has 14 residues. CDR1 is SGHNT and CDR2 is YYREEE in the germline V gene (reference sequence). CDR3: CASSPTPGNQPQHF.

V usage is TRBV7-9 and J usage is TRBJ1-2; TCRdb returns TRBD1, unconfirmable since there is no DNA. The CDR3 sequence is 15 residues long. CDR1 SEHNR and CDR2 FQNEAQ come from the germline V gene (reference sequence). The CDR3 reads CASSITGTGGFGYTF. Full variable domain (rest looked up from reference TRBV7-9 and TRBJ1-2): DTGVSQNPRHKITKRGQNVTFRCDPISEHNRLYWYRQTLGQGPEFLTYFQNEAQLEKSRLLSDRFSAERPKGSFSTLEIQRTEQGDSAMYLCASSITGTGGFGYTFGSGTRLTVV.

The chain recombines TRBV30 with TRBJ2-1; TCRdb's D call, TRBD1, is unchecked because there is no DNA. The germline V gene encodes CDR1 GTSNPN and CDR2 SVGIG (reference sequence). The CDR3 loop spans 14 amino acids. Here the CDR3 reads CAWSRTGDYNEQFF.

V gene TRBV15 combines with J gene TRBJ2-1. CDR1 is LNHNV, CDR2 YYDKDF, per germline (reference sequence). CDR3 size: 16 residues. CDR3 sequence reads: CATSRRAGATYNEQFF.

This chain joins TRBV5-1 and TRBJ2-7; the TRBD1 assignment by TCRdb is unverifiable without DNA. Germline CDR1 reads SGHRS; CDR2 reads YFSETQ. The CDR3 has 13 residues. The CDR3 sequence: CASSGTGSYEQYF.

The chain's CDR3 is CASSLSPDGYTF. V and J are TRBV7-9 and TRBJ1-2; the TCRdb call, TRBD1, lacks DNA for checking. Germline CDR1 reads SEHNR; CDR2 reads FQNEAQ (reference sequence). CDR3 length: 12 amino acids.

The chain combines TRBV29-1 with TRBJ2-7. Looked up from germline, CDR1 is SQVTM and CDR2 is ANQGSEA. The CDR3 runs 13 residues. The CDR3 sequence is CSVEDSGSYEQYF.

The CDR3 is CASSNSISVPSTDTQYF. The rearrangement joins TRBV5-1 to TRBJ2-3; there is no DNA to check the TCRdb D call of TRBD2. Germline V gives CDR1 SGHRS, CDR2 YFSETQ. The CDR3 loop spans 17 amino acids.

V is TRBV3-1 and J is TRBJ2-5; TCRdb's assignment of TRBD2 cannot be checked, as there is no DNA. There are 16 residues in the CDR3. The germline V gene encodes CDR1 LGHDT and CDR2 YNNKEL (reference sequence). This chain's CDR3 is CASSPTSGNVQETQYF.

The chain joins TRBV5-1 to TRBJ1-1; as DNA is missing, the TRBD1 call by TCRdb cannot be tested. The CDR3 is 14 amino acids. Germline V CDR1 and CDR2: SGHRS, YFSETQ. Here the CDR3 reads CASSPGYGAGEAFF.

The V gene is TRBV5-1, the J gene TRBJ2-7; TCRdb designates TRBD1, a call that cannot be tested without DNA. CDR1 is SGHRS and CDR2 is YFSETQ in the germline V gene. This CDR3 comprises 14 residues. This CDR3 is CASSLMTGFREQYF.

The CDR3 sequence is CASSLTAGGFSDTQYF. V gene TRBV12-3 or TRBV12-4 combines with J gene TRBJ2-3; TCRdb calls TRBD2, which cannot be checked without DNA. CDR3 length: 16 residues.

The CDR3 spells CASSYGGPLQWNTGELFF. The V and J genes are TRBV6-5 and TRBJ2-2; the TCRdb call, TRBD2, lacks DNA for checking. The germline gives CDR1 MNHEY, CDR2 SVGAGI. The CDR3 consists of 18 residues.

V and J are TRBV12-3 or TRBV12-4 and TRBJ2-1; without DNA, the TCRdb call of TRBD2 cannot be checked. This CDR3 spans 15 amino acids. The CDR3 sequence is CASSSWTSQNNEQFF.

V is TRBV7-9 and J is TRBJ2-1. The CDR3 has 12 residues. Germline CDR1 and CDR2: SEHNR and FQNEAQ (reference sequence). CDR3 residues: CASSLFLSEQFF.

The genes are TRBV7-2 and TRBJ1-6; TCRdb's assignment of TRBD1 cannot be checked, as there is no DNA. Germline V gene lookup returns CDR1 SGHTA and CDR2 FQGNSA. This CDR3 comprises 15 residues. The chain's CDR3 is CASSSFVRGHSPLHF.

This sequence joins TRBV10-3 and TRBJ2-3; TCRdb selects TRBD2, and the lack of DNA leaves this call unchecked. Germline CDR1 ENHRY, CDR2 SYGVKD. The CDR3 has 16 residues. CDR3 in amino acids: CAIKTGTSGLTDTQYF.

The V and J genes are TRBV5-5 and TRBJ2-1; no DNA is available, so the TRBD2 call from TCRdb remains unchecked. This CDR3 is built from 15 residues. The V gene's germline CDR1 is SGHKS and CDR2 YYEKEE (reference sequence). The CDR3 sequence is CASSFSGSLYNEQFF.

The V and J genes are TRBV10-2 and TRBJ2-3; TCRdb reports TRBD1, a call that lacks DNA to check it against. CDR3 length: 15 amino acids. CDR1 is WSHSY, CDR2 SAAADI, per germline. CDR3 sequence reads: CASSEFGGRSDTQYF.

The chain employs TRBV7-2 and TRBJ2-1. The germline CDR1 and CDR2 sequences are SGHTA and FQGNSA. The CDR3 covers 15 residues. The CDR3 sequence is CASSLGRTIYNEQFF. The whole variable domain, remainder taken from reference TRBV7-2 and TRBJ2-1, is GAGVSQSPSNKVTEKGKDVELRCDPISGHTALYWYRQSLGQGLEFLIYFQGNSAPDKSGLPSDRFSAERTGGSVSTLTIQRTQQEDSAVYLCASSLGRTIYNEQFFGPGTRLTVL.

Here the CDR3 reads CASRPTGGESYEQYF. V is TRBV28 and J is TRBJ2-7; TCRdb returns TRBD1, unconfirmable since there is no DNA. The germline gives CDR1 MDHEN, CDR2 SYDVKM. The CDR3 extends over 15 amino acids.

V gene TRBV25-1 combines with J gene TRBJ2-7; TCRdb designates TRBD2, a call that cannot be tested without DNA. This CDR3 is built from 14 residues. CDR1 and CDR2 from the germline V gene are MGHDK and SYGVNS. The CDR3: CASSESNSGRFKYF.

V is TRBV25-1 and J is TRBJ2-3. The CDR3 extends over 13 amino acids. Germline CDR1 reads MGHDK; CDR2 reads SYGVNS. The CDR3 loop reads CASSEGSTDTQYF.

This chain connects TRBV9 to TRBJ2-7; TCRdb calls TRBD1, which cannot be checked without DNA. The CDR3 length is 14 residues. Germline V gene data show CDR1 as SGDLS and CDR2 as YYNGEE. CDR3 loop: CASSRGPQTYEQYF.

This sequence joins TRBV4-3 and TRBJ2-4; the D gene TCRdb calls, TRBD1, cannot be checked with no DNA. The germline CDR1 and CDR2 sequences are LGHNA and YSLEER. The CDR3 covers 17 residues. CDR3 protein: CASSQDRGVEAKNIQYF.

The J gene is TRBJ2-1, the V gene TRBV14. CDR1 SGHDN and CDR2 FVKESK come from the germline V gene. The CDR3 spans 12 residues. The CDR3 loop reads CASSPSTGEQFF.

The chain links TRBV7-9 to TRBJ2-4. The germline gives CDR1 SEHNR, CDR2 FQNEAQ (reference sequence). This CDR3 has 14 residues. The chain's CDR3 is CASSLAGPKNIQYF.

This sequence joins TRBV27 and TRBJ2-3; TCRdb's D gene call, TRBD2, goes unchecked for lack of DNA. Per the germline V gene, CDR1 is MNHEY and CDR2 is SMNVEV (reference sequence). CDR3 length: 16 amino acids. The CDR3 loop reads CASSPGPSGFTDTQYF.

CDR3: CASSEMGQAPYNEQFF. J is TRBJ2-1 and V is TRBV6-1; the TRBD1 assignment by TCRdb is unverifiable without DNA. CDR3 length equals 16 residues. Germline CDR1 is MNHNS and CDR2 is SASEGT.

The genes are TRBV6-2 or TRBV6-3 and TRBJ2-1. The CDR3 has 13 amino acids. Per germline, CDR1 MNHEY and CDR2 SVGEGT. Here the CDR3 reads CASTYQAYNEQFF.

This CDR3 is CASSHSGATLYEQYF. The chain joins TRBV7-2 to TRBJ2-7; without DNA, the TCRdb call of TRBD2 cannot be checked. Germline loops: CDR1 SGHTA, CDR2 FQGNSA. The CDR3 sequence is 15 residues long.

This chain connects TRBV6-2 or TRBV6-3 to TRBJ2-1; TCRdb gives TRBD2 as the D gene, but with no DNA this cannot be confirmed. CDR1 is MNHEY and CDR2 is SVGEGT in the germline V gene. This CDR3 comprises 15 residues. CDR3 region: CASEMTSGSYNEQFF.